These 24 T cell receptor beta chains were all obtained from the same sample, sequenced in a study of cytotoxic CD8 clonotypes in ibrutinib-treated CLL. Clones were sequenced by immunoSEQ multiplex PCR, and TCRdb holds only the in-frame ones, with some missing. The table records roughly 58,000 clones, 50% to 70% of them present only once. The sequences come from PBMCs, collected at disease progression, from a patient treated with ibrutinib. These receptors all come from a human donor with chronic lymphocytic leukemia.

This chain's CDR3 is CASSLKRQTNEKLFF. The CDR3 DNA sequence: TGTGCCAGCAGCTTAAAACGACAGACTAATGAAAAACTGTTTTTT. The rearrangement uses TRBV7-2 and TRBJ1-4, with a weak D call TRBD1 (5 bases). CDR1 SGHTA and CDR2 FQGNSA come from the germline V gene. V lost 2 bases to trimming and J lost 2 bases, with 9 bases between them. CDR3 length: 15 residues.

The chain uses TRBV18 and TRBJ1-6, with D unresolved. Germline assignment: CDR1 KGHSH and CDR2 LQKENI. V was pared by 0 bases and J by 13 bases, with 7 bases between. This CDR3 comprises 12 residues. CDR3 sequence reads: CASSPPSGPLHF. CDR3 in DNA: TGTGCCAGCTCACCACCAAGCGGGCCCCTCCACTTT. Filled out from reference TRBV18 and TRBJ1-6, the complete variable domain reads NAGVMQNPRHLVRRRGQEARLRCSPMKGHSHVYWYRQLPEEGLKFMVYLQKENIIDESGMPKERFSAEFPKEGPSILRIQQVVRGDSAAYFCASSPPSGPLHFGNGTRLTVT.

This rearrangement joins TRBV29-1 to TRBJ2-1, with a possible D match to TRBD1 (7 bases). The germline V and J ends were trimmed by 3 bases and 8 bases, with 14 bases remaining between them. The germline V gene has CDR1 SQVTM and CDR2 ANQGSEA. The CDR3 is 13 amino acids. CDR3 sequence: CSVDRGRGDEQFF. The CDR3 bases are TGCAGCGTTGATAGGGGGCGCGGGGATGAGCAGTTCTTC.

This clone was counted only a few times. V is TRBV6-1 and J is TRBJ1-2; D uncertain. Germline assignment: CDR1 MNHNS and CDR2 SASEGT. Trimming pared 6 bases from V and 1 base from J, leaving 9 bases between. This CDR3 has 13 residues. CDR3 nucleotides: TGTGCCAGCAGAAGGACCGTTAACTATGGCTACACCTTC. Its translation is CASRRTVNYGYTF.

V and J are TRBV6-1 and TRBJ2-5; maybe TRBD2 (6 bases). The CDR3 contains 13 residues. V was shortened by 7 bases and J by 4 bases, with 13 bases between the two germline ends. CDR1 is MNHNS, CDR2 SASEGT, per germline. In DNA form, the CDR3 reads TGTGCCAGCACCGAGCGGGCTATAGAGACCCAGTACTTC. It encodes CASTERAIETQYF.

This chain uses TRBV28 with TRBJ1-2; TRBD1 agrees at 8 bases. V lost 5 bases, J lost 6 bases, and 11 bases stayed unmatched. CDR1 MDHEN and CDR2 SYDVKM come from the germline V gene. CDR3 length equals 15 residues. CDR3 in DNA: TGTGCCAGCAGTATAATTGGTGGACAGGGCCATGGCTACACCTTC. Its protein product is CASSIIGGQGHGYTF.

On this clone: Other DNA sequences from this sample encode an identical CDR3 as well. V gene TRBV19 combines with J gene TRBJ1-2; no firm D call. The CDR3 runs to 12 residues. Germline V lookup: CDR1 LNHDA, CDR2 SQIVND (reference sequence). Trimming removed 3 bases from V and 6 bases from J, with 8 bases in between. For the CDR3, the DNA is TGTGCCAGTAGTATTGGAGAAGATGGCTACACCTTC. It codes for CASSIGEDGYTF. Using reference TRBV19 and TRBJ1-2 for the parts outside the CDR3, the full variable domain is DGGITQSPKYLFRKEGQNVTLSCEQNLNHDAMYWYRQDPGQGLRLIYYSQIVNDFQKGDIAEGYSVSREKKESFPLTVTSAQKNPTAFYLCASSIGEDGYTFGSGTRLTVV.

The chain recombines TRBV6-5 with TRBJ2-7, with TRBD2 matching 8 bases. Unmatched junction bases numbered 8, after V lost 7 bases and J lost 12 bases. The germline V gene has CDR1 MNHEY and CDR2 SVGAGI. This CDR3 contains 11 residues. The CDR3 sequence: CASTSGGRRYF. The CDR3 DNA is TGTGCCAGCACGTCGGGGGGGAGGCGGTACTTC.

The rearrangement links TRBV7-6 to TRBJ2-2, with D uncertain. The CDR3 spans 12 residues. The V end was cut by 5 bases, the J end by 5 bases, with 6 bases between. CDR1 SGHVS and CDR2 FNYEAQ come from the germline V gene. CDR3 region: CASSHGTGELFF. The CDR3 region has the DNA TGTGCCAGCAGCCACGGTACCGGGGAGCTGTTTTTT.

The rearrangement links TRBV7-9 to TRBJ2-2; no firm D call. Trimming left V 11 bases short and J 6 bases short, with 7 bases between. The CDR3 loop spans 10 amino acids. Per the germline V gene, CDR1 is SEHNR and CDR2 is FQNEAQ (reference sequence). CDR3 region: CALLSGELFF. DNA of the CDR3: TGTGCCCTATTGTCCGGGGAGCTGTTTTTT.

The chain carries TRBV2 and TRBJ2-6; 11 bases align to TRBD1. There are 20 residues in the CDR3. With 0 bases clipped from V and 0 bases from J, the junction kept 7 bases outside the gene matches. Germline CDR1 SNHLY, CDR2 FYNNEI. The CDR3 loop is CASSEALGTGGFSGANVLTF. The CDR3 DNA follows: TGTGCCAGCAGTGAAGCCTTAGGGACAGGGGGGTTCTCTGGGGCCAACGTCCTGACTTTC.

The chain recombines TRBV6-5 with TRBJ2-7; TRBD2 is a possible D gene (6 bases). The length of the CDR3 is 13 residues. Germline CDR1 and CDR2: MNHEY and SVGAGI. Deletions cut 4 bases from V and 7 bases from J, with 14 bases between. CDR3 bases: TGTGCCAGCAGTTCCACGGGGGTGCGGGAGCAGTACTTC. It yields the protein CASSSTGVREQYF.

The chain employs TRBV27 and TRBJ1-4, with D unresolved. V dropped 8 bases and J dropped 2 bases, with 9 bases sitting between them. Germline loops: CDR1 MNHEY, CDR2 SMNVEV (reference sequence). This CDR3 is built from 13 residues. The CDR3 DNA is TGTGCCAGCGGATTGACTACTAATGAAAAACTGTTTTTT. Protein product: CASGLTTNEKLFF.

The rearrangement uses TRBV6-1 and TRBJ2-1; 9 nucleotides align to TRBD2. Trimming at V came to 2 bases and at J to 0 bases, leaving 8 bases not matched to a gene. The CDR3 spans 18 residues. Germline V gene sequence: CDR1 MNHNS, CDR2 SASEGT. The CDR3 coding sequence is TGTGCCAGCAGTGAACGGCTAGCGGGGCTGAGCTCCTACAATGAGCAGTTCTTC. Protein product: CASSERLAGLSSYNEQFF.

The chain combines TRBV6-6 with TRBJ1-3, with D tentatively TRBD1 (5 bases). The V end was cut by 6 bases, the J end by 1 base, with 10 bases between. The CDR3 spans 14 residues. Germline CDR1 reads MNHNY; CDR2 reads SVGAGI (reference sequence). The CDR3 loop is CASSRRQSGNTIYF. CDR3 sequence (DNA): TGTGCCAGCAGCAGACGACAGTCTGGAAACACCATATATTTT.

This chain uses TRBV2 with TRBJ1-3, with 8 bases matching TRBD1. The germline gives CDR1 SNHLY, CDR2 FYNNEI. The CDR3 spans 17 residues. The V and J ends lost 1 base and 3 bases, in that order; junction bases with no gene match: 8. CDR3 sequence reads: CASSEGAGGAGGNTIYF. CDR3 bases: TGTGCCAGCAGTGAAGGTGCAGGGGGCGCGGGTGGAAACACCATATATTTT.

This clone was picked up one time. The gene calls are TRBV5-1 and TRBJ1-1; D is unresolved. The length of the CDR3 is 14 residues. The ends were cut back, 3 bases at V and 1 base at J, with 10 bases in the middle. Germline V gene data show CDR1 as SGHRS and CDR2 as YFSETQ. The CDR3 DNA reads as TGCGCCAGCAGCTGGGTCTGGGGGAACACTGAAGCTTTCTTT. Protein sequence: CASSWVWGNTEAFF.

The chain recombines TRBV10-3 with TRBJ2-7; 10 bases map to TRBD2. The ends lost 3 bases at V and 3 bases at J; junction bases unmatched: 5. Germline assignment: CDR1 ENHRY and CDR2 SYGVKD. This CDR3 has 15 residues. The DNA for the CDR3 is TGTGCCATCAGTGAACGGCTAGCGGGGGACTACGAGCAGTACTTC. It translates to CAISERLAGDYEQYF.

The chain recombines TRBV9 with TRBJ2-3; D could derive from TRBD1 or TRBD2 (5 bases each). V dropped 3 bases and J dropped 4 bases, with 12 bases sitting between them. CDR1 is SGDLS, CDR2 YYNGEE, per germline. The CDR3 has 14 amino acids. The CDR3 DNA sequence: TGTGCCAGCAGCGCCTCGTGGGGGTCAGATACGCAGTATTTT. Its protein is CASSASWGSDTQYF. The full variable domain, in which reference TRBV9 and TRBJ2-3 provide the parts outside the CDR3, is DSGVTQTPKHLITATGQRVTLRCSPRSGDLSVYWYQQSLDQGLQFLIQYYNGEERAKGNILERFSAQQFPDLHSELNLSSLELGDSALYFCASSASWGSDTQYFGPGTRLTVL.

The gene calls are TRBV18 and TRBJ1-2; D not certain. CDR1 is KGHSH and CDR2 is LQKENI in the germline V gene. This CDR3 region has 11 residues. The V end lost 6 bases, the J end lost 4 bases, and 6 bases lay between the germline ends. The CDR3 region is CASSGSYGYTF. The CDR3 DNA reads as TGTGCCAGCTCGGGCAGCTATGGCTACACCTTC.

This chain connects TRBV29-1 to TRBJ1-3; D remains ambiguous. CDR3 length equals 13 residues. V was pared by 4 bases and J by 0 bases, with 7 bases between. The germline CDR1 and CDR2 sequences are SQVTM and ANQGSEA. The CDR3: CSVGVDSGNTIYF. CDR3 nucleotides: TGCAGCGTTGGTGTCGACTCTGGAAACACCATATATTTT.

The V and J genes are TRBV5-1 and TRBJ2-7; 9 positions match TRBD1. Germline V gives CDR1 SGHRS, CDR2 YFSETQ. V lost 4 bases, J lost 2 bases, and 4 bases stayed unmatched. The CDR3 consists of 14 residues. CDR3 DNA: TGCGCCAGCAGCACCGGACAGGGGCCCTACGAGCAGTACTTC. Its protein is CASSTGQGPYEQYF.

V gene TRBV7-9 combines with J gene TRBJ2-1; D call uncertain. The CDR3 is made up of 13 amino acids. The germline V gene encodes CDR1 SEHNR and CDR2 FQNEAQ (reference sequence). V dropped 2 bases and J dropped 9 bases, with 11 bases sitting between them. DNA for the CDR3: TGTGCCAGCAGCTTATTAAGTCTGGCTGAGCAGTTCTTC. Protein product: CASSLLSLAEQFF. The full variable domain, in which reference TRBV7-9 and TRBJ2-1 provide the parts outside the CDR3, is DTGVSQNPRHKITKRGQNVTFRCDPISEHNRLYWYRQTLGQGPEFLTYFQNEAQLEKSRLLSDRFSAERPKGSFSTLEIQRTEQGDSAMYLCASSLLSLAEQFFGPGTRLTVL.

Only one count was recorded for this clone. The CDR3 protein is CASAGGPPWQFF. The CDR3 DNA follows: TGTGCCAGCGCTGGGGGGCCTCCGTGGCAGTTCTTC. The chain is built from TRBV28 and TRBJ2-1; D tentatively reads TRBD1 or TRBD2 (6 bases each). The V end was cut by 8 bases, the J end by 12 bases, with 17 bases between. The CDR3 loop spans 12 amino acids. Germline CDR1 reads MDHEN; CDR2 reads SYDVKM.